The rows below give T cell receptor beta chains drawn from one sample of a study of cytomegalovirus exposure and HLA in healthy donors. Only in-frame clones appear in the TCRdb table, and some are missing; sequencing was by immunoSEQ multiplex PCR. This table holds roughly 130,000 clones, roughly 78% found once. What was sequenced was PBMCs. These receptors were taken from a man between 35 and 55 years old in good health and CMV-seronegative. Each CDR3 is given with its conserved first and last residue. A D gene is named only where the DNA matches it firmly. Clone size is given for some rows only: seen once, a few or many times, or a class if the clone is expanded.

TGTGCCAGCTCACGCGGGACAGGGGGCGCGGGATCAGCCCACGAGCAGTACTTC,CASSRGTGGAGSAHEQYF,few,TRBV18,TRBJ2-7,TRBD1
TGTGCCAGCAACCTTGACAGGGGGGAAACTGAAGCTTTCTTT,CASNLDRGETEAFF,-,TRBV7-9,TRBJ1-1,TRBD1
TGTGCCAGCAGCTTAGTTGGCGGGACTAATACCTACGAGCAGTACTTC,CASSLVGGTNTYEQYF,-,TRBV7-2,TRBJ2-7,TRBD2
TGTGCCAGCAGTGAAGGTAGGGACAGGGGATCCAATCAGCCCCAGCATTTT,CASSEGRDRGSNQPQHF,few,TRBV6-1,TRBJ1-5,TRBD1
TGTGCCAGCAGCTCGACGGGACAGAGCCTTGGCTACACCTTC,CASSSTGQSLGYTF,-,TRBV7-8,TRBJ1-2,TRBD1
TGTGCCAGCAGCTTAGTCACTGGTAACACTGAAGCTTTCTTT,CASSLVTGNTEAFF,-,TRBV7-2,TRBJ1-1,-
TGTGCCAGCAGTTTCGGACATTTCGCTGAAGCTTTCTTT,CASSFGHFAEAFF,-,TRBV28,TRBJ1-1,-
TGTGCCAGCAGCTTAGTCGGCGGGGGATGGAACACCGGGGAGCTGTTTTTT,CASSLVGGGWNTGELFF,-,TRBV7-6,TRBJ2-2,TRBD2
TGTGCCAGCTCACCGGGGCAAACAGAAACCTATGGCTACACCTTC,CASSPGQTETYGYTF,-,TRBV18,TRBJ1-2,-
TGTGCCAGCAGCCGCGGACTAGCCCCTAAAGGGACCCAGTACTTC,CASSRGLAPKGTQYF,-,TRBV7-2,TRBJ2-5,TRBD2
TGTGCCAGTAGTTCCCTTCTGACAGGGGAGGAGGAAAAACTGTTTTTT,CASSSLLTGEEEKLFF,-,TRBV19,TRBJ1-4,TRBD1
TGTGCCAGCAGTTTCGTACAGGGCCATAATGAAAAACTGTTTTTT,CASSFVQGHNEKLFF,-,TRBV28,TRBJ1-4,-
TGTGCCAGTAGTATAGATAACAGCTCTGGAAACACCATATATTTT,CASSIDNSSGNTIYF,-,TRBV19,TRBJ1-3,-
TGTGCCAGCACCTACGGACAGGGCCTCACTGAAGCTTTCTTT,CASTYGQGLTEAFF,few,TRBV2,TRBJ1-1,TRBD1
TGTGCCAGCAGCGCCACGGGACAGGGCAACACAGATACGCAGTATTTT,CASSATGQGNTDTQYF,-,TRBV9,TRBJ2-3,TRBD1
TGTGCCAGCAGCTTAGGGGACAGCTCCTACGAGCAGTACTTC,CASSLGDSSYEQYF,few,TRBV7-9,TRBJ2-7,TRBD1